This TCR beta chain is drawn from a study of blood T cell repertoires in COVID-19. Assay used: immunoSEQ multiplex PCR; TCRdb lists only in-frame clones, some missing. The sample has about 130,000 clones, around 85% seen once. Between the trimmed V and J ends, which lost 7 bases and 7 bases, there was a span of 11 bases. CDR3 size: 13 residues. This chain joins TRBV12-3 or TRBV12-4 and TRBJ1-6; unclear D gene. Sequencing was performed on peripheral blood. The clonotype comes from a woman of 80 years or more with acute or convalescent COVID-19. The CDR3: CASTGVRNSPLHF. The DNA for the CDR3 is TGTGCCAGCACCGGAGTTCGGAATTCACCCCTCCACTTT.